The entry below describes one T cell receptor (beta chain). Its antigen is still unknown. Generated by immunoSEQ multiplex PCR, the TCRdb table keeps only in-frame clones and is missing some. The sample gives approximately 100,000 clones, around 90% of which show up once; under 0.7% is in the top ten. The V end was cut by 5 bases, the J end by 6 bases, with 13 bases between. The CDR3 length is 14 residues. CDR1 SEHNR and CDR2 FQNEAQ come from the germline V gene (reference sequence). This record belongs to a study of a mutant IDH1 vaccine in newly diagnosed glioma. Across the whole study: Antecedent treatment encompassed radiotherapy, temozolomide, or their combination; the majority received both.

Overall study findings and caveats: Of all patients, approximately 93% showed vaccine-induced immune responses.

Documented time point: baseline, week 1 (first vaccination visit). The treatment denotes: pre-vaccination baseline after standard-of-care therapy. The chain carries TRBV7-9 and TRBJ1-4; D ambiguous. The sequence was obtained from a woman in her fifties or sixties with glioma. Sequenced material: PBMCs, taken from a glioma patient treated with radiotherapy, temozolomide or both. The CDR3 reads CASSHTRVDEKLFF. CDR3 DNA sequence: TGTGCCAGCAGCCATACAAGGGTGGATGAAAAACTGTTTTTT. Filled out from reference TRBV7-9 and TRBJ1-4, the complete variable domain reads DTGVSQNPRHKITKRGQNVTFRCDPISEHNRLYWYRQTLGQGPEFLTYFQNEAQLEKSRLLSDRFSAERPKGSFSTLEIQRTEQGDSAMYLCASSHTRVDEKLFFGSGTQLSVL.